This T cell receptor (beta chain) was sequenced for a study of T cells in Graves' hyperthyroidism and ophthalmopathy. The overall study: Specimen type is peripheral blood, collected at initial diagnosis prior to any treatment.

Subjects with ophthalmopathy showed a Clinical Activity Score no lower than 3, a NOSPECS grade no lower than 4, and a duration shorter than 3 months. For this clonotype: Its specificity is unknown.

Amplification yielded TCR beta CDR3 regions, with RNA transcripts as the source. With the HTBI primer set, the TCR CDR3 went through a first round of RT-PCR. From the multiplex PCR reads, TCRdb called clonotypes with MiXCR, one entry per CDR3 protein. Here the sample spans about 250,000 distinct CDR3 sequences, approximately 23% being singletons. General study results and limits: Blood shared most expanded thyroid clonotypes above 0.001. Ophthalmopathy cases were set apart from stable hyperthyroidism by a 13 V-J model.

With V trimmed by 0 bases and J by 7 bases, 5 bases remained unmatched. Per the germline V gene, CDR1 is LGHDT and CDR2 is YNNKEL (reference sequence). CDR3 length equals 15 residues. The specimen sequenced was blood. J is TRBJ1-4 and V is TRBV3-1, with 7 bases fitting TRBD1. This sequence was found in a young man with Graves' ophthalmopathy. CDR3 DNA sequence: TGTGCCAGCAGCCAAGACTTCCGGACAGGTGAAAAACTGTTTTTT. Its translation is CASSQDFRTGEKLFF.